This T cell receptor (beta chain) comes out of a study of T cell clonality in common variable immunodeficiency. The CDR3 is 15 residues long. Germline trimming cut 1 base from V and 4 bases from J; bases unmatched to any gene: 3. The germline V gene has CDR1 SGHAT and CDR2 FQDESV (reference sequence). About this clone: Its target is not known. The read finishes 3 residues shy of the CDR3 end, and the germline J gene is used to complete it.

Broader study findings: Fewer deletions and N-nucleotide insertions were reportedly seen in common variable immunodeficiency TCR beta sequences. Links between repertoire features and CVID complications were heterogeneity-limited. Authors noted CVID clonality's cause needs subpopulation repertoire sequencing.

Only in-frame clones appear in the TCRdb table, and some are missing; sequencing was by immunoSEQ multiplex PCR. The table lists tens of thousands of clones, with no singletons. The origin of this receptor is a person aged 18 to 75 in good health. What was sequenced was peripheral blood mononuclear cells. The V gene is TRBV11-1, the J gene TRBJ2-3; TRBD2 matches 9 bases. The CDR3 DNA, read in part, is TGTGCCAGCAGCTTAGAAGCGGGAGGACCAGATACG. Encoded protein: CASSLEAGGPDT. The entire CDR3 sequence reads CASSLEAGGPDTQYF.